This paragraph covers one T cell receptor beta chain sequence. In assigning cohorts, the study relied on participant-reported clinical history. V was pared by 0 bases and J by 1 base, with 6 bases of the junction left unmatched. The CDR3 runs 17 residues. The germline V gene has CDR1 MGHRA and CDR2 YSYEKL. Source study methods: By means of reference gene primer amplification, nucleated cell counts were estimated. Libraries were prepared by immunoSEQ multiplex PCR; TCRdb keeps only in-frame clonotypes and omits some of them. V and J calls and clone size are as listed in that table; D and trimming were resolved from the DNA. The profile covers 490,000 or so clones, with approximately 86% appearing a single time and roughly 8.5% taken by the ten largest. The record originates from a study of blood T cell repertoires in COVID-19. Across the whole study: T cells, B-cell-depleted T cells, or PBMCs supplied cDNA or gDNA.

The TCR was taken from an older woman who had recovered from COVID-19. V usage is TRBV4-1 and J usage is TRBJ2-3; TRBD2 agrees at 8 bases. Sequencing was done on a sample of PBMCs or T cells enriched from blood (not recorded which). The CDR3 sequence: CASSQDRNGGGTDTQYF. Here the CDR3 DNA reads TGCGCCAGCAGCCAAGATCGCAACGGGGGGGGCACAGATACGCAGTATTTT.